The clone carrying this T cell receptor (beta chain) was detected many times. What it binds is unknown. The sample belongs to a study of T cells in Graves' hyperthyroidism and ophthalmopathy. Study-wide background: The initial diagnosis was the point when peripheral blood was collected, ahead of any treatment. Whole-study results and caveats: Separation of ophthalmopathy from stable hyperthyroidism was achieved by a 13 V-J model.

Authors of the study amplified TCR beta CDR3 regions from RNA transcripts. RT-PCR in the first round (using the HTBI primer set) targeted the TCR CDR3. Via MiXCR, TCRdb re-called the multiplex PCR reads, giving one row per CDR3 protein. Of hundreds of thousands of distinct CDR3 sequences in the sample, less than 25% were seen once. This CDR3 has 15 amino acids. Between the trimmed V and J ends, which lost 4 bases and 0 bases, there was a span of 10 bases. Germline V gives CDR1 MNHEY, CDR2 SVGEGT. This chain connects TRBV6-2 or TRBV6-3 to TRBJ1-5; TRBD1 is a possible D gene (6 bases). The TCR sequence derives from a woman aged 25 to 39 with Graves' ophthalmopathy. Sequencing was performed on blood. The CDR3 sequence: CASSSLQGSNQPQHF. The DNA for the CDR3 is TGTGCCAGCAGTTCTTTACAGGGTAGCAATCAGCCCCAGCATTTT.